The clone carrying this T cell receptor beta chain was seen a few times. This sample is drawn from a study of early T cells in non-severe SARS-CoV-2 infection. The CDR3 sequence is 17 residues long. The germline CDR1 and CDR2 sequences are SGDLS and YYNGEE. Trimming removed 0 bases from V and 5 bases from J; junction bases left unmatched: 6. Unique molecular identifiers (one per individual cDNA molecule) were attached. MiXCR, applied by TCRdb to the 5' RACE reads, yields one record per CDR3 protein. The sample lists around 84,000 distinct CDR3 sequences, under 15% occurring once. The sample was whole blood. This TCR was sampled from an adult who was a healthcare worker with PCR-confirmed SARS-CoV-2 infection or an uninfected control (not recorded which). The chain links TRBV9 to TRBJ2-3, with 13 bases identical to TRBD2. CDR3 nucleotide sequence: TGTGCCAGCAGCGTAGCTTCATGGACTAGCGGGAGAGATACGCAGTATTTT. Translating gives CASSVASWTSGRDTQYF.